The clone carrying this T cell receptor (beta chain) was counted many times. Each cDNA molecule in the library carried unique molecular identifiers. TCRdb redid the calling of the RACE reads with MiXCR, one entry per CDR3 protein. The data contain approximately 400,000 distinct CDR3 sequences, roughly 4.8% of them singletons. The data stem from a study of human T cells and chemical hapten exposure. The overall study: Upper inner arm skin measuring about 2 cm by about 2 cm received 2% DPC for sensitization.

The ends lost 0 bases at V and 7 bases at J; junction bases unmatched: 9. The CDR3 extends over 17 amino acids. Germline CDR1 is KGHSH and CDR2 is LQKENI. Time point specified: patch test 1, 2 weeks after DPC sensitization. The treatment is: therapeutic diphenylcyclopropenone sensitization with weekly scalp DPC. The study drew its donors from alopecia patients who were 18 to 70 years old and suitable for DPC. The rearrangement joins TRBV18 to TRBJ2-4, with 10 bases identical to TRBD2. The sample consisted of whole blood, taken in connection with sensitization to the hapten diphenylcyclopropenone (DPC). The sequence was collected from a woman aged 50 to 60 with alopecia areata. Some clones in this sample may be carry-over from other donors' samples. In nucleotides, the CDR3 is TGTGCCAGCTCACCACCAGCCGCTAGCGGGGGTAGTAACATTCAGTACTTC. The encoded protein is CASSPPAASGGSNIQYF.